This entry lists 6 T cell receptor beta chains sequenced from one sample in a study of blood T cell repertoires in COVID-19 (TCRdb year 2020). Library creation used the immunoSEQ multiplex PCR assay. What TCRdb holds here is the immuneACCESS table cut down to in-frame rearrangements. Part of the clones is not present; checked against another copy, under half of the missing clones reflect an unresolved V gene, and the others are unexplained. For this sample there are around 150,000 clones; about 86% appear just once. Roughly 8.6% of the sample lies in the top ten. Sequencing was done on a sample of peripheral blood. The receptor set was obtained from a man in his 60s with acute or convalescent COVID-19.

The rearrangement uses TRBV18 and TRBJ2-1; 7 bases fit TRBD2. This CDR3 is 13 amino acids long. Germline V gene lookup returns CDR1 KGHSH and CDR2 LQKENI. Trimming at V came to 4 bases and at J to 12 bases, leaving 9 bases not matched to a gene. CDR3 amino acids: CASSQLAPEGQFF. Here the CDR3 DNA reads TGTGCCAGCTCACAACTAGCGCCGGAGGGGCAGTTCTTC.

This chain links TRBV9 with TRBJ2-1, with D possibly being TRBD1 (5 bases). CDR3 size: 16 residues. The V end lost 4 bases, the J end lost 4 bases, and 18 bases lay between the germline ends. Per the germline V gene, CDR1 is SGDLS and CDR2 is YYNGEE. The CDR3 DNA reads as TGTGCCAGCAGCCCCCGTAGGGGCGGAGATTACAATGAGCAGTTCTTC. Translated: CASSPRRGGDYNEQFF.

CDR3 in amino acids: CASSPSEETQYF. The DNA for the CDR3 is TGTGCCAGCAGCCCGAGTGAAGAGACCCAGTACTTC. The chain couples TRBV3-1 (or the pseudogene TRBV3-2) to TRBJ2-5; D gene uncertain. The CDR3 spans 12 residues. The V and J ends lost 4 bases and 3 bases respectively, with 6 bases between them. Per germline, CDR1 LGHDT and CDR2 YNNKEL (reference sequence).

This rearrangement joins TRBV5-5 to TRBJ1-2, with TRBD1 identical over 8 bases. Germline values: CDR1 SGHKS, CDR2 YYEKEE (reference sequence). The CDR3 runs to 17 residues. The ends lost 4 bases at V and 5 bases at J; junction bases unmatched: 16. Here the CDR3 DNA reads TGTGCCAGCAGCCTCGGGGACAGGCCACTCTCTGAGTATGGCTACACCTTC. Amino acid sequence: CASSLGDRPLSEYGYTF.

Comments on this clone: Additional DNA sequences in this sample encode the identical CDR3. The chain carries TRBV7-9 and TRBJ1-1; tentative D call: TRBD1 (5 bases). Per germline, CDR1 SEHNR and CDR2 FQNEAQ (reference sequence). V gave up 4 bases and J gave up 3 bases, with 9 bases separating them. This CDR3 spans 13 amino acids. In DNA, the CDR3 is TGTGCCAGCAGCTCAACAGGATACACTGAAGCTTTCTTT. Translation: CASSSTGYTEAFF.

The gene calls are TRBV28 and TRBJ1-6; D gene ambiguous. Germline V gives CDR1 MDHEN, CDR2 SYDVKM. Trimming left V 7 bases short and J 10 bases short, with 14 bases between. The CDR3 has 13 amino acids. The CDR3 nucleotides are TGTGCCAGCAAACGCGATCCACGGTCACCCCTCCACTTT. This codes for CASKRDPRSPLHF.